This T cell receptor (beta chain) was recorded in a study of OX40 agonist ivuxolimab in advanced cancers. Study at large: The dose-escalation cohort was about 86% male, with a mean age of around 54 years, ranging about 20 to 85.

Trimming left V 0 bases short and J 2 bases short, with 14 bases between. The CDR3 loop spans 16 amino acids. Looked up from germline, CDR1 is SGHRS and CDR2 is YFSETQ. At cycle 4 day 1, cycle 7 day 1, and baseline, blood was sampled. The repertoire was sequenced with immunoSEQ multiplex PCR; TCRdb's copy has only in-frame clones and lacks some. The top ten hold 0.55% to 0.65% of the sample, which has around 50,000 clones, roughly 90% seen once. Study results and limitations: Relative to CD4+, CD8+ T cells held more expanded clones on average. Low normalized clonal expansion also occurred in some nonresponding patients.

Details on this clone: Its antigen is still unknown.

The sequencing here drew on CD4+ or CD8+ T cells sorted from blood, taken in a trial of the OX40 agonist ivuxolimab. This chain links TRBV5-1 with TRBJ2-5; possible D gene TRBD2, 6 bases. The source of this sequence is an adult with an advanced solid tumor such as melanoma, head and neck, liver or kidney cancer. The CDR3 coding sequence is TGCGCCAGCAGCTTGGCCGGGAGTCCTGTACAAGAGACCCAGTACTTC. Encoded protein: CASSLAGSPVQETQYF.